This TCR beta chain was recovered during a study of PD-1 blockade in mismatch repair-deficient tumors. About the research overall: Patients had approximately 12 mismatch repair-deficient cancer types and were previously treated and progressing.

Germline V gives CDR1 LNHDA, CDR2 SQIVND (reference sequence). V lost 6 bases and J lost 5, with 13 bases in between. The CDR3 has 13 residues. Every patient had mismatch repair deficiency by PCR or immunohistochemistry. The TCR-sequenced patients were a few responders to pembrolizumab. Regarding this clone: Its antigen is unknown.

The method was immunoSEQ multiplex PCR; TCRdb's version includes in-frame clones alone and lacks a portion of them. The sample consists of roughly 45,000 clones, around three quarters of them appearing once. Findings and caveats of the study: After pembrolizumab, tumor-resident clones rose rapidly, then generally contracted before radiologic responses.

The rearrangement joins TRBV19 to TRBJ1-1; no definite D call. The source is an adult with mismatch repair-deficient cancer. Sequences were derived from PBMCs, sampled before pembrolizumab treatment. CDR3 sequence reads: CASSIAVGTEAFF. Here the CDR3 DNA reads TGTGCCAGTAGCATCGCTGTAGGGACTGAAGCTTTCTTT. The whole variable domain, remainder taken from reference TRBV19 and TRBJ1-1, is DGGITQSPKYLFRKEGQNVTLSCEQNLNHDAMYWYRQDPGQGLRLIYYSQIVNDFQKGDIAEGYSVSREKKESFPLTVTSAQKNPTAFYLCASSIAVGTEAFFGQGTRLTVV.